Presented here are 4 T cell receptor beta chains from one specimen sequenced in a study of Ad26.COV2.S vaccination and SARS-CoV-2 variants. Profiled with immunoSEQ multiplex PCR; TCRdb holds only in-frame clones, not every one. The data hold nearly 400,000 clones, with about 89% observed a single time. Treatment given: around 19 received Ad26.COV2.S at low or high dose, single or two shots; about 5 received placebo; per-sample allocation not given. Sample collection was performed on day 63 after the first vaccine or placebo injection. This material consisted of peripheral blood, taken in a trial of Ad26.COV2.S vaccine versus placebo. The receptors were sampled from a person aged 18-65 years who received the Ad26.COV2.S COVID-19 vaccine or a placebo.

The CDR3 nucleotides are TGTGCCAGCACCAAGGAGGGGCAGCCCCAGCATTTT. The encoded protein is CASTKEGQPQHF. V is TRBV6-6 and J is TRBJ1-5, with TRBD1 as a possible D gene (5 bases). V was cut by 7 bases and J by 7 bases, with 11 bases left in between. The CDR3 has 12 residues. Germline-derived CDR1 and CDR2 are MNHNY and SVGAGI (reference sequence).

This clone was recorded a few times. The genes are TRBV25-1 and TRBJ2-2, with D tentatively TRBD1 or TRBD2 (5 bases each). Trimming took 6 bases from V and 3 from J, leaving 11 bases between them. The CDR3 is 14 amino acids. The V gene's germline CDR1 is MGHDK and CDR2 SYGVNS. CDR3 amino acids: CASSAGTDTGELFF. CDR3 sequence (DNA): TGTGCCAGCAGCGCCGGGACCGACACCGGGGAGCTGTTTTTT.

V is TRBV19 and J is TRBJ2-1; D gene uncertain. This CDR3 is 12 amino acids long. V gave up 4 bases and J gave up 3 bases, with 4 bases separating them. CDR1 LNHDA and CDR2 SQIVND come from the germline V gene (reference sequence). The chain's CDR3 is CASSTYYNEQFF. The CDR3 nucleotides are TGTGCCAGTAGTACGTACTACAATGAGCAGTTCTTC.

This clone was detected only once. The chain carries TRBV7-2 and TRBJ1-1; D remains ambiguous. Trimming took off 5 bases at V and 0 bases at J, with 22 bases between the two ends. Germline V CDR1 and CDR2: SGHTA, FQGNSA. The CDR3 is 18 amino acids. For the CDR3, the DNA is TGTGCCAGCAGCCAATTCGAGCTACCAGGCAAGATGAACACTGAAGCTTTCTTT. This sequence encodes CASSQFELPGKMNTEAFF.